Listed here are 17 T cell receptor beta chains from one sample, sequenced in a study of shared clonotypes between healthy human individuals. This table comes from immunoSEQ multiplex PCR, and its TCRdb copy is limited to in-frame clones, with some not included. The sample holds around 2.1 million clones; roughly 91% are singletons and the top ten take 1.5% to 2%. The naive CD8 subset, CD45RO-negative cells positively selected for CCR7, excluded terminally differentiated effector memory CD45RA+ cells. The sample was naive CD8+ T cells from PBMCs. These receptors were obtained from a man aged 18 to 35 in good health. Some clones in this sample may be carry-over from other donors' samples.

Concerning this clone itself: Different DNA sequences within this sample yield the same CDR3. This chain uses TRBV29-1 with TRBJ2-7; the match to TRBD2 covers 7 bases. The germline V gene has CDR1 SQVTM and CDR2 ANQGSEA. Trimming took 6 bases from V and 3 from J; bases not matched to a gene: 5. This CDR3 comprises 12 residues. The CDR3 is CSVLPGGYEQYF. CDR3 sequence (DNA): TGCAGCGTCCTTCCGGGGGGCTACGAGCAGTACTTC.

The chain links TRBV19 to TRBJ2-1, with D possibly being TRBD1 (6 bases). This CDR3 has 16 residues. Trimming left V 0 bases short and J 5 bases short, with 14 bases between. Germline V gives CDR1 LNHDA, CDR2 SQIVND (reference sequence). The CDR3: CASSIDSGELHNEQFF. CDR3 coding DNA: TGTGCCAGTAGTATAGATTCAGGGGAACTCCACAATGAGCAGTTCTTC.

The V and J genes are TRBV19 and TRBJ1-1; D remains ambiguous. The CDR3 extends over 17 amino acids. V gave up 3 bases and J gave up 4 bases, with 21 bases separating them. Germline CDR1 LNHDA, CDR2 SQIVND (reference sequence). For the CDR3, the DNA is TGTGCCAGTAGTATTGTGAAGGGCACCCCGTTAGGCACTGAAGCTTTCTTT. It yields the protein CASSIVKGTPLGTEAFF.

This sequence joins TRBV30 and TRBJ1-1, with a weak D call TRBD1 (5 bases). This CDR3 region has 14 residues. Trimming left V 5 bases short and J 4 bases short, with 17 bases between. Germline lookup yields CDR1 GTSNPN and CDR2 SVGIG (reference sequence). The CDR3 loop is CAWGGSSGITEAFF. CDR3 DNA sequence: TGTGCCTGGGGAGGGTCGTCAGGGATCACTGAAGCTTTCTTT.

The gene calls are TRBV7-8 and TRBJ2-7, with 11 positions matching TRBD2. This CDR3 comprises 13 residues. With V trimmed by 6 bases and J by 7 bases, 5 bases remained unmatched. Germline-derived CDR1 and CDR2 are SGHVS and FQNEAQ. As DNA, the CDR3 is TGTGCCAGCAGTTCCCGACTAGCGGGGGAGCAGTACTTC. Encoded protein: CASSSRLAGEQYF.

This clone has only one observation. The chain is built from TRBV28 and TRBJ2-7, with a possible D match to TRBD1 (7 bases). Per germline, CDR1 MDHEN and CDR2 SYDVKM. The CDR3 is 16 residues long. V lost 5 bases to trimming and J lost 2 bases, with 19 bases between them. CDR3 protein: CASSLTRDSITYEQYF. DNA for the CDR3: TGTGCCAGCAGTCTCACGCGGGACAGCATCACCTACGAGCAGTACTTC. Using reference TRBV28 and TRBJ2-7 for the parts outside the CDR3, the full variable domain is DVKVTQSSRYLVKRTGEKVFLECVQDMDHENMFWYRQDPGLGLRLIYFSYDVKMKEKGDIPEGYSVSREKKERFSLILESASTNQTSMYLCASSLTRDSITYEQYFGPGTRLTVT.

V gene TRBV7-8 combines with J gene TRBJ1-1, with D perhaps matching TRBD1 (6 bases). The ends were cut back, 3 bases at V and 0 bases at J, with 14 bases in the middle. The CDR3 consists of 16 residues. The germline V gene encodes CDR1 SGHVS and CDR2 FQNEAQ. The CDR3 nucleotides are TGTGCCAGCAGCTTTTGGGGGCTTGGGATGAACACTGAAGCTTTCTTT. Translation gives CASSFWGLGMNTEAFF. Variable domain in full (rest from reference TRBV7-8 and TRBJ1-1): GAGVSQSPRYKVAKRGQDVALRCDPISGHVSLFWYQQALGQGPEFLTYFQNEAQLDKSGLPSDRFFAERPEGSVSTLKIQRTQQEDSAVYLCASSFWGLGMNTEAFFGQGTRLTVV.

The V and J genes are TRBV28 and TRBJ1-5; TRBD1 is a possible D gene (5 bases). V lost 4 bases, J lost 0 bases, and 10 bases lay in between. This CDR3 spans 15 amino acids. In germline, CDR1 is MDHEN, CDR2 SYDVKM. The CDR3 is CASSWRGNSNQPQHF. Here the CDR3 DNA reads TGTGCCAGCAGTTGGCGGGGGAATAGCAATCAGCCCCAGCATTTT.

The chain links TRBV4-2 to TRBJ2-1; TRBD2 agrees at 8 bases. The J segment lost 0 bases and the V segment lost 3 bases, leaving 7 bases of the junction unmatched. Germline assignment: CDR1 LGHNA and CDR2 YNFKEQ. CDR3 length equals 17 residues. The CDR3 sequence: CASSQVRTSSSYNEQFF. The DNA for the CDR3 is TGTGCCAGCAGCCAGGTTAGGACTAGCAGCTCCTACAATGAGCAGTTCTTC.

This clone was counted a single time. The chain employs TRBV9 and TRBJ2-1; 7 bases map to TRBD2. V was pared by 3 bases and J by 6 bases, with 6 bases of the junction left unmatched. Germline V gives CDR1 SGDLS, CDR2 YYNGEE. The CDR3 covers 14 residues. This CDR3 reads CASSAIAGRNEQFF. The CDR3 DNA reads TGTGCCAGCAGCGCAATAGCGGGCCGCAATGAGCAGTTCTTC.

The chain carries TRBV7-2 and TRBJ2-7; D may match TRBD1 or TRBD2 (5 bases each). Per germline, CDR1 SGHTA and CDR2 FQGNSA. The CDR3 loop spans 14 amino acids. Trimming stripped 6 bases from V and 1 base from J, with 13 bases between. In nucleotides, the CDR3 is TGTGCCAGCAGGGTCCGGGACGGATCCTACGAGCAGTACTTC. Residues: CASRVRDGSYEQYF.

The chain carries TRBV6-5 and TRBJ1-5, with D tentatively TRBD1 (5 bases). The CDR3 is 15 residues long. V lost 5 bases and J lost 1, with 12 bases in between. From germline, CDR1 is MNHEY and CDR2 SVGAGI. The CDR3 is CASSPRDGSNQPQHF. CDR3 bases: TGTGCCAGCAGTCCTAGGGACGGCAGCAATCAGCCCCAGCATTTT.

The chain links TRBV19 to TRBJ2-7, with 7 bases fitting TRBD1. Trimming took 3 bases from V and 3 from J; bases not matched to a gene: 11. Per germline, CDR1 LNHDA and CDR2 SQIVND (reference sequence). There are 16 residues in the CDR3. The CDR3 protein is CASSIGWRQGSYEQYF. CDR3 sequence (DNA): TGTGCCAGTAGTATCGGTTGGAGACAGGGAAGCTACGAGCAGTACTTC.

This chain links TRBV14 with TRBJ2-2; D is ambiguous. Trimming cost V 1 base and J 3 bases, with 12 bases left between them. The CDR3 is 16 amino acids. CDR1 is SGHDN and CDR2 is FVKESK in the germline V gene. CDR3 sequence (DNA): TGTGCCAGCAGCCAAGTGCGAAGCCTCTACACCGGGGAGCTGTTTTTT. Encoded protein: CASSQVRSLYTGELFF.

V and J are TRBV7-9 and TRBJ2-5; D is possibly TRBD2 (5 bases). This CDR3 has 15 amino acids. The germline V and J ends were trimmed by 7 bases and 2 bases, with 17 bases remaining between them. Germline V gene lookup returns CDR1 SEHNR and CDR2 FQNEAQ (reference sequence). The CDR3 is CASISTFSGQETQYF. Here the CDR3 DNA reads TGTGCCAGCATCTCAACTTTCTCGGGGCAAGAGACCCAGTACTTC. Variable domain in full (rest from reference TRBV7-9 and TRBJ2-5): DTGVSQNPRHKITKRGQNVTFRCDPISEHNRLYWYRQTLGQGPEFLTYFQNEAQLEKSRLLSDRFSAERPKGSFSTLEIQRTEQGDSAMYLCASISTFSGQETQYFGPGTRLLVL.

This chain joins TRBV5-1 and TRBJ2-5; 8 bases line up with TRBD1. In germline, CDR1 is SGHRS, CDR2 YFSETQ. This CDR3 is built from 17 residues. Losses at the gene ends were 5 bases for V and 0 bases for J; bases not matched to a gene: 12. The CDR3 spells CASRKDRTGKYQETQYF. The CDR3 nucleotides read TGCGCCAGCAGGAAGGACCGGACAGGGAAGTACCAAGAGACCCAGTACTTC.

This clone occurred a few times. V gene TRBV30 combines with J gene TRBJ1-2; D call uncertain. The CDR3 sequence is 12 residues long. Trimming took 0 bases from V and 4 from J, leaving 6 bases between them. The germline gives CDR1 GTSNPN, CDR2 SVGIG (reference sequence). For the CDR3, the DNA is TGTGCCTGGAGTGTATCTACCTATGGCTACACCTTC. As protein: CAWSVSTYGYTF.